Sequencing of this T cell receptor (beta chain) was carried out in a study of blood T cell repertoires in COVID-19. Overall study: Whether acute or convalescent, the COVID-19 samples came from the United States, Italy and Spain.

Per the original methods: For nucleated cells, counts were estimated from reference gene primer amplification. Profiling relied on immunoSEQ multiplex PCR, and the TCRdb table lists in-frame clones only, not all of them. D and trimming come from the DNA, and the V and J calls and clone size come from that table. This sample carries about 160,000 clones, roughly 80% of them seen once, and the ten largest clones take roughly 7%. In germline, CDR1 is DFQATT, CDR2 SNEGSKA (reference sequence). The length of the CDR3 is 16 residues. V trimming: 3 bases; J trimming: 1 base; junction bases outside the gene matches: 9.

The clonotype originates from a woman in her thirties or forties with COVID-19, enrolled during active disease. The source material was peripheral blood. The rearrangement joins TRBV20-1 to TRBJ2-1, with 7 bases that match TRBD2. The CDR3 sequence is CSASSQVGRSYNEQFF. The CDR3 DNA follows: TGCAGTGCTAGTTCCCAAGTCGGGAGGTCCTACAATGAGCAGTTCTTC.